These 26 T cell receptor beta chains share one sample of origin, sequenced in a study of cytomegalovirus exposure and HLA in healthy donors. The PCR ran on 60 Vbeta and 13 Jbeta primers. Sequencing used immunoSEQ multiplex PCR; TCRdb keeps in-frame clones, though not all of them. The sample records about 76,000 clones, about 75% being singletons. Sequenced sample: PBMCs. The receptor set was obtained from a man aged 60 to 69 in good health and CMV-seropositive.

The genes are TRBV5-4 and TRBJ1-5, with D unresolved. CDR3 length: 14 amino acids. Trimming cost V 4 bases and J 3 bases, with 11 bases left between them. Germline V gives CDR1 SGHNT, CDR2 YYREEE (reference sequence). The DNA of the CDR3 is TGTGCCAGCAGCCGCACTCATTACAATCAGCCCCAGCATTTT. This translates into CASSRTHYNQPQHF.

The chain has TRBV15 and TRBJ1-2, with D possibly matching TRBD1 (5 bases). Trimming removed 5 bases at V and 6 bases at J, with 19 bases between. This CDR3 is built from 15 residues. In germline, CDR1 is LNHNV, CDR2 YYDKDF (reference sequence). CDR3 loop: CATSERVRGFDGYTF. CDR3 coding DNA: TGTGCCACCAGCGAAAGAGTTAGGGGTTTCGATGGCTACACCTTC. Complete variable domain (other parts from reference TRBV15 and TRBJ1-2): DAMVIQNPRYQVTQFGKPVTLSCSQTLNHNVMYWYQQKSSQAPKLLFHYYDKDFNNEADTPDNFQSRRPNTSFCFLDIRSPGLGDTAMYLCATSERVRGFDGYTFGSGTRLTVV.

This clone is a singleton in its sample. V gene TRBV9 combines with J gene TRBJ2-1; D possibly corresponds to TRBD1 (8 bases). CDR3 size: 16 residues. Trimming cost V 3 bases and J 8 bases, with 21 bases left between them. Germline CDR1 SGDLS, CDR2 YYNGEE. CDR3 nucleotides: TGTGCCAGCAGCGCAGGGGGCGGACTAGTCAACGATGAGCAGTTCTTC. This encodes CASSAGGGLVNDEQFF.

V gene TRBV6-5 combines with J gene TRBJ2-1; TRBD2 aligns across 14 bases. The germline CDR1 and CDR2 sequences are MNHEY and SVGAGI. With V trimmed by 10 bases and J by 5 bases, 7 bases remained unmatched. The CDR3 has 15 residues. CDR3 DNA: TGTGCCACCTCCGGGACTAGCGGGGGAGACAATGAGCAGTTCTTC. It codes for CATSGTSGGDNEQFF.

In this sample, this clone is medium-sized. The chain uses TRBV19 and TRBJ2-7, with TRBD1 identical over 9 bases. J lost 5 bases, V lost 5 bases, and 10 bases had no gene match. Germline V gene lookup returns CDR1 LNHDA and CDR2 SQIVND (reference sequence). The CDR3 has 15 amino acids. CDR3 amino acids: CASSLSGTGFHEQYF. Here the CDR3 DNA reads TGTGCCAGTAGTTTATCCGGGACAGGGTTCCACGAGCAGTACTTC.

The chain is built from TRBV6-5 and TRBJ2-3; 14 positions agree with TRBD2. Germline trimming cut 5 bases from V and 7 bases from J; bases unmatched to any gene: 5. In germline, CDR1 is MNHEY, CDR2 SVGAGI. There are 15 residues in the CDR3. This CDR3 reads CASSQTSGGAYTQYF. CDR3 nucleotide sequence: TGTGCCAGCAGTCAGACTAGCGGGGGGGCGTATACGCAGTATTTT.

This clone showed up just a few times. The CDR3 sequence: CASSLRREGYTF. The CDR3 DNA sequence: TGTGCCAGCAGCTTGAGGAGGGAGGGCTACACCTTC. The genes are TRBV7-2 and TRBJ1-2; D is uncertain. CDR3 length: 12 amino acids. V shed 3 bases and J shed 8 bases, with 10 bases lying between them. Germline CDR1 reads SGHTA; CDR2 reads FQGNSA.

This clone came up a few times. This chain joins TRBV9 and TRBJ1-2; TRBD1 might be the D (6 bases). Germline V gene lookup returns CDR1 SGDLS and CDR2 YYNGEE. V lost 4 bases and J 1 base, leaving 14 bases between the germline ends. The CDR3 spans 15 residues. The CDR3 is CASSPRQVDNYGYTF. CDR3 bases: TGTGCCAGCAGCCCGAGACAGGTGGATAACTATGGCTACACCTTC.

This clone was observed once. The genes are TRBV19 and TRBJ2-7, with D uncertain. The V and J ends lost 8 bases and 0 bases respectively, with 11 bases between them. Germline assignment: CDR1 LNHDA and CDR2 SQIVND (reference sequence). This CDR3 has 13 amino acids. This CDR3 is CASESASSYEQYF. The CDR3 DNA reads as TGTGCCAGTGAAAGTGCCAGCTCCTACGAGCAGTACTTC. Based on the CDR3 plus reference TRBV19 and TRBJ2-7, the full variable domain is DGGITQSPKYLFRKEGQNVTLSCEQNLNHDAMYWYRQDPGQGLRLIYYSQIVNDFQKGDIAEGYSVSREKKESFPLTVTSAQKNPTAFYLCASESASSYEQYFGPGTRLTVT.

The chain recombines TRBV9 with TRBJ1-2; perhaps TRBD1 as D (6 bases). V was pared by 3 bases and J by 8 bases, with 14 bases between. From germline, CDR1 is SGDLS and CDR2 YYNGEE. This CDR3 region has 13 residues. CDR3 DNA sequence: TGTGCCAGCAGCGCCACAGGGAAAGGAGGCTACACCTTC. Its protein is CASSATGKGGYTF.

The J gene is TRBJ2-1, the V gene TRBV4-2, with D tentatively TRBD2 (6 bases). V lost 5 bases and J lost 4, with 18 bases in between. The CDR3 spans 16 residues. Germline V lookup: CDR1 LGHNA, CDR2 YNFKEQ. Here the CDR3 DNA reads TGTGCCAGCAGCTACGGGCGGAGGGGCGGGTACAATGAGCAGTTCTTC. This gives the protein CASSYGRRGGYNEQFF.

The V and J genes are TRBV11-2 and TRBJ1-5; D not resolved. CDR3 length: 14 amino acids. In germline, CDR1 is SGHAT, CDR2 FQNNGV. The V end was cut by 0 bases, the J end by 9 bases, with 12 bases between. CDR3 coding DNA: TGTGCCAGCAGCTTAGATTCAGGTATTTCGCCCCAGCATTTT. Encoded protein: CASSLDSGISPQHF.

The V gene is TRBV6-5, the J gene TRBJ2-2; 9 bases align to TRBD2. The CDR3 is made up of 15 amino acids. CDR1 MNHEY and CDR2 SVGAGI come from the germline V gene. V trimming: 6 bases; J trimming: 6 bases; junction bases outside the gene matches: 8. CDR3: CASSRASGVPGELFF. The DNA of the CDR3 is TGTGCCAGCAGCCGGGCTAGCGGGGTGCCCGGGGAGCTGTTTTTT.

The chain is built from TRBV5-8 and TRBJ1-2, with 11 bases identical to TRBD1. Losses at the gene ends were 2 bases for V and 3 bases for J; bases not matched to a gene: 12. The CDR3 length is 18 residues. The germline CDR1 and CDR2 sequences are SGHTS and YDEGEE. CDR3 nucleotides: TGTGCCAGCAGCTTAAGAGGGGACAGGGGGGATCTTTACTATGGCTACACCTTC. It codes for CASSLRGDRGDLYYGYTF.

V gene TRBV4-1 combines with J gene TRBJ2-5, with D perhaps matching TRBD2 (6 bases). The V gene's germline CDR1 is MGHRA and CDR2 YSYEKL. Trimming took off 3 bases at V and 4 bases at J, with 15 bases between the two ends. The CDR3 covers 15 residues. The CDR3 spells CASSQEGTRAETQYF. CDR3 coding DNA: TGCGCCAGCAGCCAGGAGGGCACAAGGGCAGAGACCCAGTACTTC.

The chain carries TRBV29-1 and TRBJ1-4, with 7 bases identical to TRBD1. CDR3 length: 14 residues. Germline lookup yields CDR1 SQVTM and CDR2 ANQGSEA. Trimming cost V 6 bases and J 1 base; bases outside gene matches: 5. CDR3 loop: CSVTRQGTNEKLFF. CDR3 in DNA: TGCAGCGTCACCCGACAGGGAACTAATGAAAAACTGTTTTTT. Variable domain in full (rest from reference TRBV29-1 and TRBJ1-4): SAVISQKPSRDICQRGTSLTIQCQVDSQVTMMFWYRQQPGQSLTLIATANQGSEATYESGFVIDKFPISRPNLTFSTLTVSNMSPEDSSIYLCSVTRQGTNEKLFFGSGTQLSVL.

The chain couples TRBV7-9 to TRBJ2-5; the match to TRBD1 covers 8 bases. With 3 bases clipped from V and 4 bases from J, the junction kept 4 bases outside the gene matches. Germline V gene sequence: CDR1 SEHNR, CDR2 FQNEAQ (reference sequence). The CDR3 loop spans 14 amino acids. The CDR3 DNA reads TGTGCCAGCAGCTTTGGACAGGGTGGAGAGACCCAGTACTTC. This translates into CASSFGQGGETQYF.

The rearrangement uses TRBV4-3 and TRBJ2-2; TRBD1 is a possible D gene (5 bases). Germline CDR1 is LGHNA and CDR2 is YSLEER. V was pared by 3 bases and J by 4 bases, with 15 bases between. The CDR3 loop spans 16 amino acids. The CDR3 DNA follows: TGCGCCAGCAGCCAGCGGTGGGGCAGGGTCACCGGGGAGCTGTTTTTT. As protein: CASSQRWGRVTGELFF.

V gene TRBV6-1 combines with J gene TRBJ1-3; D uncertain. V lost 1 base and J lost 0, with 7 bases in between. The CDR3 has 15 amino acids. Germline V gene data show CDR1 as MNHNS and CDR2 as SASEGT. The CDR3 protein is CASSEVSSSGNTIYF. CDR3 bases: TGTGCCAGCAGTGAAGTGTCCAGCTCTGGAAACACCATATATTTT.

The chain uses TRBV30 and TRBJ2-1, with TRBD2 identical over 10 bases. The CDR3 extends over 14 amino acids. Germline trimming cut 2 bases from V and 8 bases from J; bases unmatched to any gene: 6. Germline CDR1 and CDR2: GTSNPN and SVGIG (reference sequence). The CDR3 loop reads CAWSLLAGVDEQFF. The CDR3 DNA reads TGTGCCTGGAGTCTCCTAGCGGGAGTCGATGAGCAGTTCTTC.

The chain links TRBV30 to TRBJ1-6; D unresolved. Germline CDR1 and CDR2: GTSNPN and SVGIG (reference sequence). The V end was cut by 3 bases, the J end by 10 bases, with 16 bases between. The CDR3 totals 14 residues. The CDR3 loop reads CAWRAAGGYSPLHF. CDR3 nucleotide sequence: TGTGCCTGGAGGGCGGCAGGAGGGTACTCACCCCTCCACTTT.

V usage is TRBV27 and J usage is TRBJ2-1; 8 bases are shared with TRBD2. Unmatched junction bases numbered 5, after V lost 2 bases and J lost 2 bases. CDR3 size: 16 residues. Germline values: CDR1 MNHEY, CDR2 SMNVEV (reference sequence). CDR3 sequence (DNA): TGTGCCAGCAGTTTAGCGGGGGGCCCCACCTACAATGAGCAGTTCTTC. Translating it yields CASSLAGGPTYNEQFF.

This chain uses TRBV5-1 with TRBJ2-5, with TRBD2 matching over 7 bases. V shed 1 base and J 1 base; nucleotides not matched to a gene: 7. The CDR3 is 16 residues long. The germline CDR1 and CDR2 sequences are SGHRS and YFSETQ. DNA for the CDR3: TGCGCCAGCAGCTTGAGGGCCGGACTAGGCCAAGAGACCCAGTACTTC. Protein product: CASSLRAGLGQETQYF. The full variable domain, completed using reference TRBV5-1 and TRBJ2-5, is KAGVTQTPRYLIKTRGQQVTLSCSPISGHRSVSWYQQTPGQGLQFLFEYFSETQRNKGNFPGRFSGRQFSNSRSEMNVSTLELGDSALYLCASSLRAGLGQETQYFGPGTRLLVL.

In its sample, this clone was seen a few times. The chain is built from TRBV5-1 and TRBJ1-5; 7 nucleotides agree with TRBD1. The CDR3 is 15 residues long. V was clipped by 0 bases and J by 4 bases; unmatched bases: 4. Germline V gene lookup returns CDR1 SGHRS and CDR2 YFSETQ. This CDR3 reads CASSLGGQPNQPQHF. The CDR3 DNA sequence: TGCGCCAGCAGCTTGGGGGGACAGCCGAATCAGCCCCAGCATTTT.

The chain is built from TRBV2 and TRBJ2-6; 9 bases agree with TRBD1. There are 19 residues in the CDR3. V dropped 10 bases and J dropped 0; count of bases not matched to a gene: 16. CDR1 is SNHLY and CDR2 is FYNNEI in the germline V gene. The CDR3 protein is CAIQIGAGTGNSGANVLTF. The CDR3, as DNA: TGTGCCATCCAAATAGGGGCCGGGACAGGGAACTCTGGGGCCAACGTCCTGACTTTC.

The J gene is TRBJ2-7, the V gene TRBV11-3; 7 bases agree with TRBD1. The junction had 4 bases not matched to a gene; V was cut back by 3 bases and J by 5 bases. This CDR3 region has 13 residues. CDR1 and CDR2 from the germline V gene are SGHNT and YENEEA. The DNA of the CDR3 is TGTGCCAGCAGCTTGGATACAGGGGACGAGCAGTACTTC. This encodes CASSLDTGDEQYF.